These 26 T cell receptor beta chains came from one sample sequenced in a study of blood T cell repertoires in COVID-19. Data came from immunoSEQ multiplex PCR; TCRdb stores just in-frame clones and leaves some out. The sample lists around 150,000 clones, 80% to 95% seen once, with less than 2% in the top ten. The source material was peripheral blood. These receptors came from a woman aged 60-75 years with COVID-19, enrolled during active disease.

CDR3: CASSLTGVGQPQHF. CDR3 bases: TGTGCCAGCAGCTTGACAGGGGTCGGTCAGCCCCAGCATTTT. The chain is built from TRBV7-9 and TRBJ1-5; TRBD1 matches at 8 bases. V lost 3 bases, J lost 6 bases, and 4 bases stayed unmatched. This CDR3 has 14 amino acids. CDR1 and CDR2 (germline): SEHNR, FQNEAQ (reference sequence).

The gene calls are TRBV9 and TRBJ2-7, with TRBD2 matching 13 bases. After removal of 4 bases from V and 5 bases from J, the junction contained 3 bases not matched to a gene. Germline V gene sequence: CDR1 SGDLS, CDR2 YYNGEE. The CDR3 spans 14 residues. CDR3 amino acids: CASSTGTSGDEQYF. The CDR3 coding sequence is TGTGCCAGCAGCACCGGGACTAGCGGGGACGAGCAGTACTTC.

This rearrangement joins TRBV6-5 to TRBJ1-4, with D unresolved. There are 15 residues in the CDR3. The V gene's germline CDR1 is MNHEY and CDR2 SVGAGI. The V gene lost 6 bases and the J gene lost 2 bases, with 13 bases spanning the gap. The CDR3 reads CASRDSGLTNEKLFF. The CDR3 DNA is TGTGCCAGCAGGGACTCGGGTCTCACTAATGAAAAACTGTTTTTT.

The chain has TRBV15 and TRBJ1-2; TRBD1 might be the D (5 bases). The CDR3 extends over 15 amino acids. Trimming took off 3 bases at V and 7 bases at J, with 18 bases between the two ends. The germline V gene has CDR1 LNHNV and CDR2 YYDKDF (reference sequence). The CDR3 spells CATSSPDSLMSGYTF. DNA of the CDR3: TGTGCCACCAGCAGCCCCGACAGTTTAATGAGTGGCTACACCTTC.

A single count supports this clone. The J gene is TRBJ2-3, the V gene TRBV12-3 or TRBV12-4; D perhaps matches TRBD2 (5 bases). V dropped 2 bases and J dropped 7 bases, with 10 bases sitting between them. The CDR3 runs to 13 residues. DNA of the CDR3: TGTGCCAGCAGTTTATTGACGGGGAATACGCAGTATTTT. Translated: CASSLLTGNTQYF.

The rearrangement links TRBV4-2 to TRBJ2-3; a possible D gene is TRBD1 (6 bases). Germline values: CDR1 LGHNA, CDR2 YNFKEQ. Trimming stripped 2 bases from V and 4 bases from J, with 16 bases between. There are 16 residues in the CDR3. The DNA of the CDR3 is TGTGCCAGCAGCCAACGTATAGCAGGGGTAGCAGATACGCAGTATTTT. This translates into CASSQRIAGVADTQYF.

V usage is TRBV2 and J usage is TRBJ1-2, with 7 bases aligning to TRBD1. V shed 8 bases and J 2 bases; nucleotides not matched to a gene: 5. Per the germline V gene, CDR1 is SNHLY and CDR2 is FYNNEI. The CDR3 is made up of 13 amino acids. DNA for the CDR3: TGTGCCAGCGACCGGGACAGAAACTATGGCTACACCTTC. Protein product: CASDRDRNYGYTF.

The J gene is TRBJ1-4, the V gene TRBV25-1; D is undetermined. V lost 1 base, J lost 4 bases, and 19 bases lay in between. The CDR3 is made up of 18 amino acids. Germline CDR1 and CDR2: MGHDK and SYGVNS. CDR3 sequence: CASSEFLGSGKDNEKLFF. The CDR3 nucleotides are TGTGCCAGCAGTGAATTCCTGGGGTCCGGGAAGGATAATGAAAAACTGTTTTTT.

The genes are TRBV27 and TRBJ2-1; D unclear. Between the trimmed V and J ends, which lost 0 bases and 4 bases, there was a span of 4 bases. The CDR3 runs 13 residues. In germline, CDR1 is MNHEY, CDR2 SMNVEV (reference sequence). CDR3 amino acids: CASSLSEYNEQFF. The DNA of the CDR3 is TGTGCCAGCAGTTTATCAGAGTACAATGAGCAGTTCTTC.

The chain combines TRBV18 with TRBJ2-2, with unresolved D. V was clipped by 5 bases and J by 3 bases, with 4 bases between them. Germline-derived CDR1 and CDR2 are KGHSH and LQKENI. The CDR3 sequence is 12 residues long. The CDR3 DNA sequence: TGTGCCAGCTCATCCTACACCGGGGAGCTGTTTTTT. This codes for CASSSYTGELFF.

This chain joins TRBV11-2 and TRBJ1-1; D not resolved. CDR3 size: 11 residues. V shed 5 bases and J shed 9 bases, with 10 bases lying between them. Germline-derived CDR1 and CDR2 are SGHAT and FQNNGV. The CDR3 reads CASSAGIQAFF. CDR3 sequence (DNA): TGTGCCAGCAGCGCGGGAATTCAAGCTTTCTTT.

This chain links TRBV24-1 with TRBJ2-3; TRBD1 aligns across 8 bases. The CDR3 contains 17 residues. Trimming cost V 3 bases and J 0 bases; bases outside gene matches: 7. The V gene's germline CDR1 is KGHDR and CDR2 SFDVKD. The DNA for the CDR3 is TGTGCCACCAGTGATCCCGCCGGGACAGGAAGCACAGATACGCAGTATTTT. Amino acids: CATSDPAGTGSTDTQYF.

This clone appeared once. The chain is built from TRBV5-4 and TRBJ1-4, with 8 positions matching TRBD1. CDR1 and CDR2 (germline): SGHNT, YYREEE (reference sequence). The CDR3 length is 14 residues. V trimming: 4 bases; J trimming: 4 bases; junction bases outside the gene matches: 3. The DNA of the CDR3 is TGTGCCAGCAGCATAGACAGGGGTAATGAAAAACTGTTTTTT. It specifies CASSIDRGNEKLFF.

This clone was picked up one time. This sequence joins TRBV7-3 and TRBJ1-3; unclear D gene. The germline V and J ends were trimmed by 4 bases and 4 bases, with 11 bases remaining between them. CDR3 length: 14 amino acids. CDR1 SGHTA and CDR2 FQGTGA come from the germline V gene. CDR3 in amino acids: CASSSPGLGNTIYF. CDR3 sequence (DNA): TGTGCCAGCAGCTCTCCCGGGTTGGGAAACACCATATATTTT.

The V and J genes are TRBV9 and TRBJ2-1; 9 nucleotides line up with TRBD1. Per germline, CDR1 SGDLS and CDR2 YYNGEE. V shed 2 bases and J 3 bases; nucleotides not matched to a gene: 9. This CDR3 is 17 amino acids long. The DNA of the CDR3 is TGTGCCAGCAGCGTGGTAGGACTGGGACAGGGCTACAATGAGCAGTTCTTC. Translating gives CASSVVGLGQGYNEQFF.

This CDR3 reads CAISTGTAPYEQYF. The CDR3 region has the DNA TGTGCCATCAGTACCGGGACTGCTCCCTACGAGCAGTACTTC. The gene calls are TRBV10-3 and TRBJ2-7; D perhaps matches TRBD2 (6 bases). The CDR3 spans 14 residues. Germline assignment: CDR1 ENHRY and CDR2 SYGVKD. Trimming took off 5 bases at V and 2 bases at J, with 13 bases between the two ends.

This chain uses TRBV13 with TRBJ1-1; 9 bases are a match to TRBD1. V was clipped by 5 bases and J by 1 base; unmatched bases: 5. This CDR3 comprises 15 residues. Per the germline V gene, CDR1 is PRHDT and CDR2 is FYEKMQ (reference sequence). The CDR3 nucleotides read TGTGCCAGCAGCACGGTGGGACAGGGGAACACTGAAGCTTTCTTT. Its translation: CASSTVGQGNTEAFF. The full variable domain, its missing parts supplied by reference TRBV13 and TRBJ1-1, is AAGVIQSPRHLIKEKRETATLKCYPIPRHDTVYWYQQGPGQDPQFLISFYEKMQSDKGSIPDRFSAQQFSDYHSELNMSSLELGDSALYFCASSTVGQGNTEAFFGQGTRLTVV.

The chain combines TRBV7-8 with TRBJ2-1; 7 bases are a match to TRBD1. The germline gives CDR1 SGHVS, CDR2 FQNEAQ. The CDR3 has 15 amino acids. The trim removed 4 bases at V and 0 bases at J, leaving 3 bases unmatched. CDR3 amino acids: CASSSGGSSYNEQFF. The CDR3 nucleotides are TGTGCCAGCAGCTCAGGGGGTAGCTCCTACAATGAGCAGTTCTTC.

The chain links TRBV6-2 or TRBV6-3 to TRBJ2-7, with D possibly TRBD2 on 6 matching bases. The V gene's germline CDR1 is MNHEY and CDR2 SVGEGT. Trimming took 4 bases from V and 0 from J, leaving 16 bases between them. The CDR3 spans 16 residues. The CDR3 here is CASSFRDSQSSYEQYF. The CDR3 coding sequence is TGTGCCAGCAGTTTCCGGGACTCCCAAAGCTCCTACGAGCAGTACTTC.

This rearrangement joins TRBV25-1 to TRBJ2-5, with 7 bases fitting TRBD2. This CDR3 contains 15 residues. Germline loops: CDR1 MGHDK, CDR2 SYGVNS. Unmatched junction bases numbered 14, after V lost 10 bases and J lost 3 bases. The CDR3 here is CATGEEGGREETQYF. The CDR3 DNA reads TGTGCCACCGGAGAAGAGGGAGGGAGGGAAGAGACCCAGTACTTC.

J is TRBJ1-3 and V is TRBV7-9; D remains unclear. Germline-derived CDR1 and CDR2 are SEHNR and FQNEAQ (reference sequence). The CDR3 contains 15 residues. V was shortened by 1 base and J by 2 bases, with 9 bases between the two germline ends. The CDR3 nucleotides are TGTGCCAGCAGCTTAGTATGGCAAACTGGAAACACCATATATTTT. This translates into CASSLVWQTGNTIYF.

The chain links TRBV4-1 to TRBJ1-4; possible D gene TRBD1, 5 bases. This CDR3 region has 14 residues. Trimming shortened V by 0 bases and J by 7 bases, and 9 bases separated the two germline ends. Germline CDR1 MGHRA, CDR2 YSYEKL. The CDR3 spells CASSQEGGSEKLFF. Written as DNA, the CDR3 is TGCGCCAGCAGCCAAGAGGGGGGTAGTGAAAAACTGTTTTTT.

The rearrangement uses TRBV6-6 and TRBJ1-5; D ambiguous. Trimming pared 0 bases from V and 6 bases from J, leaving 12 bases between. The CDR3 contains 15 residues. CDR1 is MNHNY, CDR2 SVGAGI, per germline (reference sequence). In DNA, the CDR3 is TGTGCCAGCAGTTACTCGATGGCTGGTGGTCAGCCCCAGCATTTT. As protein: CASSYSMAGGQPQHF.

The V and J genes are TRBV5-1 and TRBJ1-1; D ambiguous. Trimming cost V 5 bases and J 1 base, with 12 bases left between them. CDR1 and CDR2 from the germline V gene are SGHRS and YFSETQ. The CDR3 consists of 14 residues. CDR3 region: CASREGGGNTEAFF. Here the CDR3 DNA reads TGCGCCAGCAGGGAGGGTGGAGGGAACACTGAAGCTTTCTTT.

This chain links TRBV10-3 with TRBJ1-5, with 8 nucleotides matching TRBD1. The CDR3 covers 14 residues. J was trimmed by 8 bases and V by 3 bases; bases with no gene match: 6. Germline V gene sequence: CDR1 ENHRY, CDR2 SYGVKD. CDR3 sequence: CAISDGQGLEPQHF. The CDR3 region has the DNA TGTGCCATCAGTGACGGACAGGGATTAGAGCCCCAGCATTTT.

The J gene is TRBJ1-5, the V gene TRBV6-5; TRBD1 aligns across 8 bases. The CDR3 spans 15 residues. Germline-derived CDR1 and CDR2 are MNHEY and SVGAGI. V dropped 7 bases and J dropped 1; count of bases not matched to a gene: 6. The CDR3: CASTRTGWSNQPQHF. CDR3 coding DNA: TGTGCCAGCACCAGGACAGGGTGGAGCAATCAGCCCCAGCATTTT.